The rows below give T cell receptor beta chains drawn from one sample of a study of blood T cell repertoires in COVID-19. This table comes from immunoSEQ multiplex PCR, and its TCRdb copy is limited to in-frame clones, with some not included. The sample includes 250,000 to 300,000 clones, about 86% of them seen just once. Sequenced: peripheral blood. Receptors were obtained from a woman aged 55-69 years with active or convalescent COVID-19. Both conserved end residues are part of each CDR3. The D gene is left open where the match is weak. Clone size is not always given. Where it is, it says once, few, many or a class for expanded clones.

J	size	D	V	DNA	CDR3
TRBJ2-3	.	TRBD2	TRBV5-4	TGTGCCAGCAGCTTGGGTGGCGGGGGGCCACCTTCCACAGATACGCAGTATTTT	CASSLGGGGPPSTDTQYF
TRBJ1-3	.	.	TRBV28	TGTGCCAGCAGCACCTTCGCAAGGGGATCTGGAAACACCATATATTTT	CASSTFARGSGNTIYF
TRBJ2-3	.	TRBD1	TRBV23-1	TGCGCCAGCAGCCGGACAGGGGTAACAGATACGCAGTATTTT	CASSRTGVTDTQYF
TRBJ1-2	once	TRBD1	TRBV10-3	TGTGCCATCAAAGACAGGGACTATGGCTACACCTTC	CAIKDRDYGYTF
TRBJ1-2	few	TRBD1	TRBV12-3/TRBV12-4	TGTGCCAGCAGTTTAGTGACAGGGGGAGGCTACACCTTC	CASSLVTGGGYTF
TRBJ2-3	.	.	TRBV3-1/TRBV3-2	TGTGCCAGCAGCGGGGGGGCCGGGACAGATACGCAGTATTTT	CASSGGAGTDTQYF
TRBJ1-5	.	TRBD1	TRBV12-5	TGTGCTAGTGGTTTGGTTATTGGGACAGGGGATCCCACTCAGCCCCAGCATTTT	CASGLVIGTGDPTQPQHF
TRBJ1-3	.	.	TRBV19	TGTGCCAGTAGTACCGACAGAGGAAACACCATATATTTT	CASSTDRGNTIYF
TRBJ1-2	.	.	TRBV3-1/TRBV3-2	TGTGCCAGCAGCCAACTAAGACAGGAAAATGGCTACACCTTC	CASSQLRQENGYTF
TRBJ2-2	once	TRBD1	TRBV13	TGTGCCAGCAGCCGACAGGGGGACAGAGATGTTGGGGAGCTGTTTTTT	CASSRQGDRDVGELFF
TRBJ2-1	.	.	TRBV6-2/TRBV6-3	TGTGCCAGCAGTGTCCGGGGGGCCCCTACGTACAATGAGCAGTTCTTC	CASSVRGAPTYNEQFF
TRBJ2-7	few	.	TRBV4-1	TGCGCCAGCAGCCAAAGGGGGGGAAGGTTGCAGTACTTC	CASSQRGGRLQYF
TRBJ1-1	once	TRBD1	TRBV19	TGTGCCAGTAGCCCACAGGGGGTCGATGAAGCTTTCTTT	CASSPQGVDEAFF
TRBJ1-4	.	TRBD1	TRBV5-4	TGTGCCAGCAGCGGGGACAGGCTAACCGATAATGAAAAACTGTTTTTT	CASSGDRLTDNEKLFF
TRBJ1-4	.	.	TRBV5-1	TGCGCCAGCAGCTGGAGTGAGGGATTAGGTGAAAAACTGTTTTTT	CASSWSEGLGEKLFF
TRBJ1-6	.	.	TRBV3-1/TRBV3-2	TGTGCCAGCAGCCAGGAAAGGGGTGAGGGGGCACCCCTCCACTTT	CASSQERGEGAPLHF
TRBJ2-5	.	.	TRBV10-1	TGCGCCAGCAGTGAGTCGAGAGAGACCCAGTACTTC	CASSESRETQYF
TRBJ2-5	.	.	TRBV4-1	TGCGCCAGCAGCCAATTCGCTAGATCCCAAGAGACCCAGTACTTC	CASSQFARSQETQYF
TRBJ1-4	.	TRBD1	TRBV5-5	TGTGCCAGCAGACGATCCACAGGGGATTGGGAAAAACTGTTTTTT	CASRRSTGDWEKLFF
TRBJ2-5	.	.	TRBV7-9	TGTGCCAGCAGCGGGACTTTAACTGGGGGGTACTTC	CASSGTLTGGYF
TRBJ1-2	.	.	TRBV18	TGTGCCAGCTCACCAGGAGGGGTGAATGGCTACACCTTC	CASSPGGVNGYTF
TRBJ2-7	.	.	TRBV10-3	TGTGCCATCAGTGATAGTACAGTCCCCTACGAGCAGTACTTC	CAISDSTVPYEQYF
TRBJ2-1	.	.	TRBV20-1	TGCAGTGCTAGCGTATCCCCGGAGCAGTTCTTC	CSASVSPEQFF
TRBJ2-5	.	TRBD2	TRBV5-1	TGCGCCAGCAGCCCGGTAGCGGGGGCCGTTCCGGAGACCCAGTACTTC	CASSPVAGAVPETQYF
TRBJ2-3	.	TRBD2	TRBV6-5	TGTGCCAGCAGTTATGAGGCGGGGGCAGATACGCAGTATTTT	CASSYEAGADTQYF
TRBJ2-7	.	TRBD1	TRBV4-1	TGCGCCAGCAGCCAACCCGGGACAGGGAGCTACGAGCAGTACTTC	CASSQPGTGSYEQYF
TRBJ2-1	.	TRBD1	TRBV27	TGTGCCAGCAGTTACATCGACAGGGATGGATCCTACAATGAGCAGTTCTTC	CASSYIDRDGSYNEQFF
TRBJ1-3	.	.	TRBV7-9	TGTGCCAGCAGCTTAGTATCCGCTGGAAACACCATATATTTT	CASSLVSAGNTIYF
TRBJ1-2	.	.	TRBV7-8	TGTGCCAGCAGCCCTGAGGATCCCTATGGCTACACCTTC	CASSPEDPYGYTF
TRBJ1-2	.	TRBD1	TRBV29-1	TGCAGCGTTGTCTTACCGGGACAGGGGTCACTCTATGGCTACACCTTC	CSVVLPGQGSLYGYTF
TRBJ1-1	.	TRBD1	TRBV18	TGTGCCAGCTCACCAACAGGGGGATGGACTGAAGCTTTCTTT	CASSPTGGWTEAFF
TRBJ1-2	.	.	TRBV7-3	TGTGCCAGCAGCTCTGACAGGTCTAACTATGGCTACACCTTC	CASSSDRSNYGYTF
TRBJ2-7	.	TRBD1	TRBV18	TGTGCCAGCTCACACACCGGACAGGGGGCTTCCAACTCCTACGAGCAGTACTTC	CASSHTGQGASNSYEQYF
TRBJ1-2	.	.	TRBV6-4	TGTGCCAGCAGTGACACATGGACAGCTAACTATGGCTACACCTTC	CASSDTWTANYGYTF
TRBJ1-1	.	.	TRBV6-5	TGTGCCAGCAGCAAAGAGGGCCCGAACACTGAAGCTTTCTTT	CASSKEGPNTEAFF
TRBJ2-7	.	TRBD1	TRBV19	TGTGCCAGTAGTATAGGGGACAGCGGTCTCGAGCAGTACTTC	CASSIGDSGLEQYF
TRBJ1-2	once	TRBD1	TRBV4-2	TGTGCCAGCAGCAGCCGGGACAGGGTAGGGTGGTATGGCTACACCTTC	CASSSRDRVGWYGYTF
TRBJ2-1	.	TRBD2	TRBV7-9	TGTGCCAGCAGCTTCCTAGCGGGTTACAATGAGCAGTTCTTC	CASSFLAGYNEQFF
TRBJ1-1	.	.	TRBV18	TGTGCCAGCTCGCGGGGATTCGATACTGAAGCTTTCTTT	CASSRGFDTEAFF
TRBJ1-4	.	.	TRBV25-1	TGTGCCAGCAGTGTCAAGACGGGGGGGATCCCAAAACTGTTTTTT	CASSVKTGGIPKLFF
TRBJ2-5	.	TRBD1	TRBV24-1	TGTGCCACCAGTGCGGCAGAGGCAGGGGGTAAAGAGACCCAGTACTTC	CATSAAEAGGKETQYF
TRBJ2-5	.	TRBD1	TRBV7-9	TGTGCCAGCAGCTCCGGACAGGGGCTCCACCAAGAGACCCAGTACTTC	CASSSGQGLHQETQYF
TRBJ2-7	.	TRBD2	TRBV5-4	TGTGCCAGCAGCCTAGGGTTAGCGGGGCTGAGCTCCTACGAGCAGTACTTC	CASSLGLAGLSSYEQYF
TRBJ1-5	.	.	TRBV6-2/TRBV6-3	TGTGCCAGCAGTTACGGGGGGATAGGGAATCAGCCCCAGCATTTT	CASSYGGIGNQPQHF
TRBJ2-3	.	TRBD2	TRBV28	TGTGCCAGCAGTTTTCGGCGGGGGGGGACCACAGATACGCAGTATTTT	CASSFRRGGTTDTQYF
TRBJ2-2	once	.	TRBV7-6	TGTGCCAGCAGCACATCAACCGGGGAGCTGTTTTTT	CASSTSTGELFF
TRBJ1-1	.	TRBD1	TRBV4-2	TGTGCCAGCAGCCAACTTAGCGGACAGGGGAACACTGAAGCTTTCTTT	CASSQLSGQGNTEAFF
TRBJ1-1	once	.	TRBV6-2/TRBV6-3	TGTGCCAGCAGTTACCCGCAGGGGATCCCTACTGAAGCTTTCTTT	CASSYPQGIPTEAFF
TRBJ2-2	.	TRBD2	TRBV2	TGTGCCAGCAAATCACTAGCGGGGGTCACCGGGGAGCTGTTTTTT	CASKSLAGVTGELFF
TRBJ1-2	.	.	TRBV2	TGTGCCAGCAGCGTAACCCTGTCTAACACCTTC	CASSVTLSNTF